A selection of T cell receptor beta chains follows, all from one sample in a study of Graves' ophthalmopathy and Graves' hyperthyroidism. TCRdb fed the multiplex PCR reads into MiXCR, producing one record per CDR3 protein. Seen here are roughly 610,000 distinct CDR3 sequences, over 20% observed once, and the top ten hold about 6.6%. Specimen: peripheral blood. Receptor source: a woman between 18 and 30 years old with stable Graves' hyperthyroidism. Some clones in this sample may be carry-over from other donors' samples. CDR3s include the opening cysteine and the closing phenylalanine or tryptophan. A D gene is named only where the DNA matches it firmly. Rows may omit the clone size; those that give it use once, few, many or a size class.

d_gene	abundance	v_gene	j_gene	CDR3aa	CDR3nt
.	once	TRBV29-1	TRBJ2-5	CSVENWGPDRGRYF	TGCAGCGTTGAAAACTGGGGCCCCGACCGGGGCCGGTACTTC
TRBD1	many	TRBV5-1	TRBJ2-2	CASTETGVGELFF	TGCGCCAGCACCGAAACAGGGGTCGGGGAGCTGTTTTTT
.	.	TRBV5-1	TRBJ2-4	CASSPDLLAKNIQYF	TGCGCCAGCAGCCCCGACCTACTAGCCAAAAACATTCAGTACTTC
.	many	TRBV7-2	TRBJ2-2	CASSRGRNTGELFF	TGTGCCAGCAGCCGTGGACGGAACACCGGGGAGCTGTTTTTT
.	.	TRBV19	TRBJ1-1	CVRSIEAMNTEAFF	TGTGTCAGGAGTATTGAAGCTATGAACACTGAAGCTTTCTTT
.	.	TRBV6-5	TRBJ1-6	CASSYVGGMANNSPLHF	TGTGCCAGCAGTTACGTGGGGGGTATGGCCAATAATTCACCCCTCCACTTT
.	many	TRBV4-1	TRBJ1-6	CASSQGGGGSYNSPLHF	TGCGCCAGCAGCCAAGGCGGGGGTGGCTCCTATAATTCACCCCTCCACTTT
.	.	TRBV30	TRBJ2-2	CAWSVMPNTGELFF	TGTGCCTGGAGTGTTATGCCGAACACCGGGGAGCTGTTTTTT
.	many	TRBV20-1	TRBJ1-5	CSAREHQQGSASNQPQHF	TGCAGTGCTAGAGAACACCAACAGGGATCGGCTAGCAATCAGCCCCAGCATTTT
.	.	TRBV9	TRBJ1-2	CASSVGEDLMYGYTF	TGTGCCAGCAGCGTAGGGGAAGACCTTATGTATGGCTACACCTTC
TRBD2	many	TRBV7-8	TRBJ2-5	CASSFLTSGAQETQYF	TGTGCCAGCAGCTTTTTGACTAGCGGGGCCCAAGAGACCCAGTACTTC
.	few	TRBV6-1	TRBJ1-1	CASSEAGPSNTEAFF	TGTGCCAGCAGTGAAGCGGGGCCCTCGAACACTGAAGCTTTCTTT
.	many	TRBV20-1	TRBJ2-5	CSARETTQETQYF	TGCAGTGCTAGAGAGACTACTCAAGAGACCCAGTACTTC
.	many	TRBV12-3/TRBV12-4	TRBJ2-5	CASSPVGGGGETQYF	TGTGCCAGCAGTCCGGTAGGGGGCGGGGGAGAGACCCAGTACTTC
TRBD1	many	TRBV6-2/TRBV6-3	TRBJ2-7	CASTPPGQVYEQYF	TGTGCCAGCACCCCACCGGGACAGGTATACGAGCAGTACTTC
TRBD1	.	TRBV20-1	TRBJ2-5	CSAKGQGERETQYF	TGCAGTGCTAAAGGACAGGGTGAGCGGGAGACCCAGTACTTC
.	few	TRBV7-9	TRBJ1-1	CASSLSTGLGAFF	TGTGCCAGCAGCTTAAGTACGGGCCTGGGAGCTTTCTTT
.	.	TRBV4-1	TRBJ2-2	CASSQVSVADSSTGELFF	TGCGCCAGCAGCCAAGTTTCGGTAGCGGACTCTTCGACCGGGGAGCTGTTTTTT
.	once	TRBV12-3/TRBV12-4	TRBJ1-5	CASSLGGGQPQRF	TGTGCCAGCAGTTTAGGGGGGGGCCAGCCCCAGCGTTTT
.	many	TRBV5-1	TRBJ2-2	CASSLALVGDTGELFF	TGCGCCAGCAGCTTGGCCCTAGTGGGGGACACCGGGGAGCTGTTTTTT
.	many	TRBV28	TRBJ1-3	CASSFYGQDYYSGNTIYF	TGTGCCAGCAGTTTTTACGGGCAAGATTATTACTCTGGAAACACCATATATTTT
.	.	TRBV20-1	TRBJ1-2	CSARAGGAQNYGYTF	TGCAGTGCTAGAGCAGGTGGAGCTCAGAACTATGGCTACACCTTC
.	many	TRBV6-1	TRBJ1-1	CASTPWTANTEAFF	TGTGCCAGCACCCCCTGGACAGCTAACACTGAAGCTTTCTTT
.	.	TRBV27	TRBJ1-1	CASRRPDGTEAFF	TGTGCCAGCAGGAGACCCGATGGGACTGAAGCTTTCTTT
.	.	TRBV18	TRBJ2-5	CASSTQRSMGETQYF	TGTGCCAGCTCAACGCAGAGATCCATGGGGGAGACCCAGTACTTC
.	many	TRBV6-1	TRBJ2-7	CASGPGLSYEQYF	TGTGCCAGCGGGCCGGGACTGAGCTACGAGCAGTACTTC
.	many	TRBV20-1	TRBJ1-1	CSAMGRVEGRNTEAFF	TGCAGTGCTATGGGTAGGGTTGAAGGGAGGAACACTGAAGCTTTCTTT
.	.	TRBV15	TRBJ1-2	CATSRESDSPNYGYTF	TGTGCCACCAGCAGGGAAAGTGACAGCCCTAACTATGGCTACACCTTC
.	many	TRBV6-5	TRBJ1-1	CASTLNRAATEAFF	TGTGCCAGCACTTTAAACAGGGCCGCCACTGAAGCTTTCTTT
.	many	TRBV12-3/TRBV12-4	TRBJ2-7	CASTEDSDVEQYF	TGTGCCAGCACGGAGGACAGCGACGTCGAGCAGTACTTC
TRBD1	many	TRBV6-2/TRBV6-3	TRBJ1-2	CASRSSDRVPWGYTF	TGTGCCAGCAGATCCAGCGACAGGGTTCCCTGGGGCTACACCTTC
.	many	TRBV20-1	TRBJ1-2	CSAPSGGIYGYTF	TGCAGTGCCCCCTCGGGCGGGATCTATGGCTACACCTTC
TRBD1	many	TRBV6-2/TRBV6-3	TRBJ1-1	CASNNPGGEYTEAFF	TGTGCCAGCAACAACCCAGGGGGCGAATACACTGAAGCTTTCTTT
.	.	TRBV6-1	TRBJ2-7	CASRLRGSSSYEQYF	TGTGCCAGCAGGCTCAGGGGATCCAGCTCCTACGAGCAGTACTTC
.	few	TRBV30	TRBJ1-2	CAWKIEGGGNYGYTF	TGTGCCTGGAAAATAGAAGGAGGGGGAAACTATGGCTACACCTTC
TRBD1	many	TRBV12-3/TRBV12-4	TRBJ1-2	CASSSGGAFYGYTF	TGTGCCAGCAGTTCAGGGGGCGCTTTCTATGGCTACACCTTC
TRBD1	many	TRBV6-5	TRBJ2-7	CASRRPGQGSYEQYF	TGTGCCAGCAGGAGACCGGGACAGGGATCCTACGAGCAGTACTTC
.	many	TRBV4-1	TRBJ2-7	CASSQDPDSYEQYF	TGCGCCAGCAGCCAAGACCCAGACTCCTACGAGCAGTACTTC
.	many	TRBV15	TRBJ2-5	CATSSLEGQETQYF	TGTGCCACCAGCAGCTTAGAGGGGCAAGAGACCCAGTACTTC
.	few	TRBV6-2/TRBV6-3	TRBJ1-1	CASTWRDTEAFF	TGTGCCAGCACCTGGAGGGACACTGAAGCTTTCTTT
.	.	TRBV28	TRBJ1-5	CASSLTAVRLQPQHF	TGTGCCAGCAGTTTAACGGCAGTCAGACTCCAGCCCCAGCATTTT
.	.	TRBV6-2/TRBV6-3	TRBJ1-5	CASSYIAGGNQPQHF	TGTGCCAGCAGTTACATTGCGGGGGGCAATCAGCCCCAGCATTTT
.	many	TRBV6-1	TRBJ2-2	CASLAGTNTGELFF	TGTGCCAGCCTCGCGGGGACGAACACCGGGGAGCTGTTTTTT
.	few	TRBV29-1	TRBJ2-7	CSVPMGSGSYEQYF	TGCAGCGTTCCAATGGGGTCCGGCTCCTACGAGCAGTACTTC
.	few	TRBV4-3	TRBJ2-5	CASSQDFGGEETQYF	TGCGCCAGCAGCCAAGATTTTGGGGGAGAAGAGACCCAGTACTTC
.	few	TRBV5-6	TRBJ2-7	CASSPPRRRTYEQYF	TGTGCCAGCAGCCCCCCCCGGAGGCGGACCTACGAGCAGTACTTC
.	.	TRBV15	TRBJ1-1	CATSRSPPEAEAFF	TGTGCCACCAGCAGATCTCCCCCAGAAGCTGAAGCTTTCTTT
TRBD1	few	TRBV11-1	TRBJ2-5	CASSYTGTGRTETQYF	TGTGCCAGCAGCTATACCGGGACAGGGCGTACAGAGACCCAGTACTTC
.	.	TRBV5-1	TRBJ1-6	CASSPADTDNSPLHF	TGCGCCAGCAGCCCCGCGGACACCGATAATTCACCCCTCCACTTT
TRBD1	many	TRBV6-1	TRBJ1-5	CASRAAGGISNQPQHF	TGTGCCAGCAGGGCAGCAGGGGGAATTAGCAATCAGCCCCAGCATTTT
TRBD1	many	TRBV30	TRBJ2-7	CAWALDRGSYEQYF	TGTGCCTGGGCCCTGGACAGGGGATCCTACGAGCAGTACTTC
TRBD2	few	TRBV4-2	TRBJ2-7	CASSQEASGRASYEQYF	TGTGCCAGCAGCCAAGAAGCTAGCGGGAGGGCCTCCTACGAGCAGTACTTC
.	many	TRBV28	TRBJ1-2	CASKPQGTDYGYTF	TGTGCCAGCAAACCACAGGGAACCGACTATGGCTACACCTTC
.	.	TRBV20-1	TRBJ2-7	CSADTGTGTYEQCF	TGCAGTGCTGACACCGGGACGGGGACCTACGAGCAGTGCTTC